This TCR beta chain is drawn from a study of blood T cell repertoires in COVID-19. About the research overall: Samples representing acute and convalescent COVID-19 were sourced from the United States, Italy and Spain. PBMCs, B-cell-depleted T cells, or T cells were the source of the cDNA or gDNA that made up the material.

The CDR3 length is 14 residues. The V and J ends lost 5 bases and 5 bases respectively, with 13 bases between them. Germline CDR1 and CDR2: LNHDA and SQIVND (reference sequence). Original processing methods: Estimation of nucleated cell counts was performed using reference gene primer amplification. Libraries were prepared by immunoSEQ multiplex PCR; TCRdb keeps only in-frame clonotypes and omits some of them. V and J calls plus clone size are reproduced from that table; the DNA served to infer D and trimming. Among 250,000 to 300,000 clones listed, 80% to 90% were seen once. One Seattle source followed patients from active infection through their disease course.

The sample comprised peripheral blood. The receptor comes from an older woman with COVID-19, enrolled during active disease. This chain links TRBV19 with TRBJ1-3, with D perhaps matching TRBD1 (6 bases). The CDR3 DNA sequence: TGTGCCAGTAGTCCCTGGACAGAAAGAAACACCATATATTTT. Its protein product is CASSPWTERNTIYF.